These T cell receptor beta chains were read from a single sample in a study of CD8+ T cells in alopecia areata. Measured with immunoSEQ multiplex PCR; TCRdb has only the in-frame clones, and not every one. Of hundreds of thousands of clones in the sample, 60% are singletons; the top ten hold about 0.9%. Specimen: CD4+ T cells sorted from blood, collected at week 52, from a patient treated with tofacitinib. These receptors came from a human donor with alopecia areata. Both conserved end residues are part of each CDR3. The D gene is left open where the match is weak. The size field is filled for only some rows; it gives once, few, many or a size class.

V gene	clone size	D gene	J gene	CDR3 protein	CDR3 DNA
TRBV7-9	-	-	TRBJ2-1	CASSLGSSYNEQFF	TGTGCCAGCAGCTTGGGGAGCTCCTACAATGAGCAGTTCTTC
TRBV5-1	-	-	TRBJ2-3	CASRPHGGADTQYF	TGCGCCAGCAGGCCGCACGGGGGTGCAGATACGCAGTATTTT
TRBV23-1	few	-	TRBJ1-2	CASSLGRFYGYTF	TGCGCCAGCAGTCTCGGCAGATTCTATGGCTACACCTTC
TRBV29-1	-	-	TRBJ1-3	CSVEGDRHGNTIYF	TGCAGCGTTGAGGGTGACAGACACGGAAACACCATATATTTT
TRBV2	few	-	TRBJ2-1	CASTVWTYNEQFF	TGTGCCAGCACAGTCTGGACCTACAATGAGCAGTTCTTC
TRBV19	-	-	TRBJ2-2	CATNGATDYTGELFF	TGTGCCACCAATGGGGCGACAGACTACACCGGGGAGCTGTTTTTT
TRBV12-5	once	-	TRBJ2-7	CASGLHDSTHEQYF	TGTGCTAGTGGTTTGCACGACAGTACTCACGAGCAGTACTTC
TRBV5-1	-	TRBD1	TRBJ1-2	CASSPRQGIGYGYTF	TGCGCCAGCAGCCCCAGACAGGGGATTGGGTATGGCTACACCTTC
TRBV5-1	-	-	TRBJ2-2	CASSMDQNTGELFF	TGCGCCAGCAGCATGGACCAAAACACCGGGGAGCTGTTTTTT
TRBV7-2	-	TRBD1	TRBJ2-2	CASSPSTGGTGELFF	TGTGCCAGCAGCCCTTCGACAGGGGGCACCGGGGAGCTGTTTTTT
TRBV6-5	-	-	TRBJ1-1	CASSYAVNTEAFF	TGTGCCAGCAGTTACGCAGTGAACACTGAAGCTTTCTTT
TRBV6-4	few	TRBD1	TRBJ2-1	CASSETGVEQFF	TGTGCCAGCAGTGAGACAGGGGTTGAGCAGTTCTTC
TRBV5-1	-	-	TRBJ2-7	CASSLGGIHEQYF	TGCGCCAGCAGCTTGGGAGGGATCCACGAGCAGTACTTC
TRBV30	few	-	TRBJ1-2	CAWSKSGSYTF	TGTGCCTGGAGCAAGTCAGGGAGCTACACCTTC
TRBV29-1	-	-	TRBJ2-7	CSVRGAPSYEQYF	TGCAGCGTACGAGGGGCCCCCTCCTACGAGCAGTACTTC
TRBV9	-	-	TRBJ1-1	CASSPKAWENTEAFF	TGTGCCAGCAGCCCGAAGGCCTGGGAGAACACTGAAGCTTTCTTT
TRBV6-5	-	TRBD1	TRBJ2-1	CASSYRGTAYNEQFF	TGTGCCAGCAGTTACAGAGGGACAGCTTACAATGAGCAGTTCTTC
TRBV4-2	-	-	TRBJ2-1	CASSQSTTEYNEQFF	TGTGCCAGCAGCCAATCGACGACGGAGTACAATGAGCAGTTCTTC
TRBV5-6	once	-	TRBJ1-2	CASSQTVWGYTF	TGTGCCAGCAGCCAGACAGTGTGGGGCTACACCTTC
TRBV6-5	-	-	TRBJ2-7	CASSSTSYEQYF	TGTGCCAGCAGTTCGACTTCCTACGAGCAGTACTTC
TRBV6-5	-	-	TRBJ2-7	CASSYPGHYEQYF	TGTGCCAGCAGTTACCCGGGACACTACGAGCAGTACTTC
TRBV7-8	few	-	TRBJ2-7	CASSTSQVLLREQYF	TGTGCCAGCAGCACCTCACAGGTCCTGTTGAGGGAGCAGTACTTC
TRBV29-1	once	-	TRBJ2-3	CSVRDLRTTDTQYF	TGCAGCGTTAGGGACCTACGAACCACAGATACGCAGTATTTT
TRBV12-1	few	-	TRBJ1-6	CASRTRQDDLSPLHF	TGTGCCAGCAGAACTCGACAGGACGATTTATCACCCCTCCACTTT
TRBV9	-	TRBD1	TRBJ2-3	CASSGTGTTSTDTQYF	TGTGCCAGCAGTGGGACAGGGACCACTAGCACAGATACGCAGTATTTT
TRBV15	-	TRBD1	TRBJ1-5	CATSRDRDREVQPQHF	TGTGCCACCAGCAGAGATCGGGACAGGGAAGTCCAGCCCCAGCATTTT
TRBV29-1	few	TRBD2	TRBJ2-2	CSVKLAGVNTGELFF	TGCAGCGTCAAACTAGCGGGGGTTAACACCGGGGAGCTGTTTTTT
TRBV7-9	-	TRBD1	TRBJ1-6	CASSSDRGNSPLHF	TGTGCCAGCAGCTCGGACAGGGGGAACTCACCCCTCCACTTT
TRBV29-1	few	-	TRBJ2-2	CSVQGSGELFF	TGCAGCGTCCAGGGTTCCGGGGAGCTGTTTTTT
TRBV30	-	TRBD2	TRBJ2-1	CAWSGLAGGFYNEQFF	TGTGCCTGGAGCGGACTAGCGGGGGGGTTCTACAATGAGCAGTTCTTC
TRBV30	-	-	TRBJ2-7	CAWSVRWTGRAYEQYF	TGTGCCTGGAGTGTACGTTGGACAGGGAGGGCCTACGAGCAGTACTTC
TRBV7-8	few	-	TRBJ2-7	CASSQTKQYEQYF	TGTGCCAGCAGCCAGACGAAACAGTACGAGCAGTACTTC
TRBV27	-	-	TRBJ2-7	CASSPNGQYEQYF	TGTGCCAGCAGCCCAAACGGGCAGTACGAGCAGTACTTC
TRBV25-1	-	-	TRBJ2-5	CASSQGRETQYF	TGTGCCAGCAGTCAGGGCCGGGAGACCCAGTACTTC
TRBV29-1	-	-	TRBJ1-4	CSVEGFGSNEKLFF	TGCAGCGTTGAAGGTTTTGGGTCGAATGAAAAACTGTTTTTT
TRBV9	once	-	TRBJ2-6	CASSVAGAGANVLTF	TGTGCCAGCAGCGTAGCGGGGGCTGGGGCCAACGTCCTGACTTTC
TRBV19	-	-	TRBJ1-1	CASTWNTEAFF	TGTGCCAGTACGTGGAACACTGAAGCTTTCTTT
TRBV6-5	-	-	TRBJ2-7	CASSRGAGSYEQYF	TGTGCCAGCAGTCGAGGGGCCGGGTCCTACGAGCAGTACTTC
TRBV7-9	few	-	TRBJ1-4	CASSEYGSGEEKLFF	TGTGCCAGCAGCGAATACGGAAGCGGGGAAGAAAAACTGTTTTTT